This TCR beta chain was captured by sequencing in a study of control samples from healthy donors and cancer patients. Germline CDR1 is MNHEY and CDR2 is SMNVEV (reference sequence). CDR3 length equals 14 residues. V was cut by 4 bases and J by 7 bases, with 16 bases left in between. Profiled with immunoSEQ multiplex PCR; TCRdb holds only in-frame clones, not every one. The sample includes some 110,000 clones, more than 75% of them seen just once. The receptor was derived from a woman in her 70s in good health. This sequence joins TRBV27 and TRBJ2-5; a possible D gene is TRBD2 (6 bases). The sequenced sample consisted of blood. The CDR3 DNA follows: TGTGCCAGCAGTTCGGTGGGGGGAGGCGGGACCCAGTACTTC. It encodes CASSSVGGGGTQYF.